This T cell receptor beta chain was sequenced during a study of OX40 agonist ivuxolimab in advanced cancers. About the research overall: Ivuxolimab was administered intravenously to patients at 0.01 to 10 mg/kg every 2 weeks. Study-wide points: Nonresponders, in some cases, also had low normalized T-cell clonal expansion. Clonal expansion from baseline to week 6 occurred in both CD4+ and CD8+ T cells.

Autoimmune disease history or systemic immunosuppression led to patients being barred. This CDR3 spans 13 amino acids. Germline V gene lookup returns CDR1 ENHRY and CDR2 SYGVKD. V was trimmed by 11 bases and J by 1 base, leaving 14 bases between them. Here immunoSEQ multiplex PCR was the method, and the copy in TCRdb shows in-frame clones only, minus some. The repertoire has about 150,000 clones, 90% to 95% of them found once; the top ten carry about 0.31%. In the case of this clone: Its antigen remains unidentified.

The rearrangement links TRBV10-3 to TRBJ1-1; unclear D gene. The specimen was CD4+ or CD8+ T cells sorted from blood, collected in a trial of the OX40 agonist ivuxolimab. This clonotype was sampled from an adult with an advanced solid tumor such as melanoma, head and neck, liver or kidney cancer. The CDR3 nucleotides read TGTGCCTCACATCGTAGTGGGAACACTGAAGCTTTCTTT. Protein sequence: CASHRSGNTEAFF.